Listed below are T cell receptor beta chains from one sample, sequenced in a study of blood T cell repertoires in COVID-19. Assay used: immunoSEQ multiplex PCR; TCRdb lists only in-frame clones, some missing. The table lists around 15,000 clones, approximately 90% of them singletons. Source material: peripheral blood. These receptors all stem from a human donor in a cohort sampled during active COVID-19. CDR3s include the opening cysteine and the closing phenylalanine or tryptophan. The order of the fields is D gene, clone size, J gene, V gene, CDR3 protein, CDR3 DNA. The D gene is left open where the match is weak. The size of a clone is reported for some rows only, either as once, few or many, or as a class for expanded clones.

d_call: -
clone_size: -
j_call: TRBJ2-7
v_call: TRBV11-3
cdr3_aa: CASSPTDSSYEQYF
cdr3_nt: TGTGCCAGCAGCCCCACGGACAGCTCCTACGAGCAGTACTTC

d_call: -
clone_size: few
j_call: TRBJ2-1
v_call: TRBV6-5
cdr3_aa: CASSLRRQRNEQFF
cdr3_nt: TGTGCCAGCAGTTTACGCCGACAGAGGAATGAGCAGTTCTTC

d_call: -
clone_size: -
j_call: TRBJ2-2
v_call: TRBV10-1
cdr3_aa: CASSESVRVTGELFF
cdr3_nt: TGCGCCAGCAGTGAGTCGGTCAGGGTCACCGGGGAGCTGTTTTTT

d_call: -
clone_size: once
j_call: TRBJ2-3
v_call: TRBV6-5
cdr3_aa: CASSPWPSTDTQYF
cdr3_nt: TGTGCCAGCAGTCCCTGGCCTAGCACAGATACGCAGTATTTT

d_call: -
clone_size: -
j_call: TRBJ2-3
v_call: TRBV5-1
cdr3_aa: CASSLLGVSTDTQYF
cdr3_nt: TGCGCCAGCAGCTTGTTGGGAGTGAGTACAGATACGCAGTATTTT

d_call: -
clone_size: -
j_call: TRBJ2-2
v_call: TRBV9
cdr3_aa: CASSVSGGELFF
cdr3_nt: TGTGCCAGCAGCGTTTCCGGCGGGGAGCTGTTTTTT

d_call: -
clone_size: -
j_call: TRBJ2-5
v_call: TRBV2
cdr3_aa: CASSERATQETQYF
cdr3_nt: TGTGCCAGCAGTGAAAGAGCGACCCAAGAGACCCAGTACTTC

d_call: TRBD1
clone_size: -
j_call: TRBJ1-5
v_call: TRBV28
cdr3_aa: CASSTPGQRNQPQHF
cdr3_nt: TGTGCCAGCAGTACGCCGGGACAGCGGAATCAGCCCCAGCATTTT

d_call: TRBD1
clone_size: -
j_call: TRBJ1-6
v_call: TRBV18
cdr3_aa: CASSRGQGADSPLHF
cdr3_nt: TGTGCCAGCTCGCGAGGACAGGGGGCCGATTCACCCCTCCACTTT

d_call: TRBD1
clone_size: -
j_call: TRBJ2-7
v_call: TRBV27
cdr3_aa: CASSPPGQGAEQYF
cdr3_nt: TGTGCCAGCAGTCCTCCGGGACAGGGGGCCGAGCAGTACTTC

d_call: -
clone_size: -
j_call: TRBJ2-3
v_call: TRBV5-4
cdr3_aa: CASRHSGTSTDTQYF
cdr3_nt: TGTGCCAGCAGACACTCCGGGACTAGCACAGATACGCAGTATTTT

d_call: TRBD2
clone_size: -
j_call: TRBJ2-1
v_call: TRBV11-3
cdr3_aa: CASSLDQAGAEFF
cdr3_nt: TGTGCCAGCAGCTTAGATCAAGCGGGAGCGGAGTTCTTC

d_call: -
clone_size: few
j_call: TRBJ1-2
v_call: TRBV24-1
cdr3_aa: CATSDGGDYGYTF
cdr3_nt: TGTGCCACCAGTGATGGAGGGGACTATGGCTACACCTTC

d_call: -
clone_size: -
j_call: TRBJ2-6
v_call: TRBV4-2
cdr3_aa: CASSQDEATGANVLTF
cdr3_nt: TGTGCCAGCAGCCAAGATGAGGCCACTGGGGCCAACGTCCTGACTTTC

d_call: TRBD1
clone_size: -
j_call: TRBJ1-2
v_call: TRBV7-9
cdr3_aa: CASSLAGTDGYTF
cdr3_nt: TGTGCCAGCAGCTTAGCCGGGACAGATGGCTACACCTTC

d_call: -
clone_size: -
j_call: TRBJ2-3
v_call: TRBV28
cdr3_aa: CASTPGGIGRLAETDTQYF
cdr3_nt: TGTGCCAGCACCCCAGGGGGCATCGGCCGGCTAGCGGAAACAGATACGCAGTATTTT

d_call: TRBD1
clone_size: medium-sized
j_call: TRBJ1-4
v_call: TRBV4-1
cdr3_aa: CASSYRQGEKLFF
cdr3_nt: TGCGCCAGCAGCTATCGACAGGGGGAAAAACTGTTTTTT

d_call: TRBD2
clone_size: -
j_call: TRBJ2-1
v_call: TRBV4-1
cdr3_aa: CASSQERTREQFF
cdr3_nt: TGCGCCAGCAGCCAAGAGAGGACTAGGGAGCAGTTCTTC

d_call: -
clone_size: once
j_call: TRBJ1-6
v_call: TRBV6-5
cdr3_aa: CASSLKGPEGSPLHF
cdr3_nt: TGTGCCAGCAGTTTGAAGGGACCGGAGGGTTCACCCCTCCACTTT

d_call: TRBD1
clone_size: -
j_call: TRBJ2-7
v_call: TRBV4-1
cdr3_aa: CASSQEQGLDEQYF
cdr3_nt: TGCGCCAGCAGCCAAGAACAGGGGCTGGACGAGCAGTACTTC

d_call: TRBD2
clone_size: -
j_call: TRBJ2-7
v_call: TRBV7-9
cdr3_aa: CASSFQGSGSREQYF
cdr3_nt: TGTGCCAGCAGCTTTCAGGGTAGCGGGAGTCGGGAGCAGTACTTC

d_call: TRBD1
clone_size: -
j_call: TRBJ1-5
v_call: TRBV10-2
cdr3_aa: CASRSSGTENQPQHF
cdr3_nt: TGCGCCAGCAGGAGTTCCGGGACAGAAAATCAGCCCCAGCATTTT

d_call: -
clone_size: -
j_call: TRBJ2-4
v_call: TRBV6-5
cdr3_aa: CASSSGNIQYF
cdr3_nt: TGTGCCAGCAGTTCCGGAAACATTCAGTACTTC

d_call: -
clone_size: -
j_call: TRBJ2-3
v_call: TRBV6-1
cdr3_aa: CASSALAPHSSTDTQYF
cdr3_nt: TGTGCCAGCAGTGCGCTAGCGCCGCATTCTAGCACAGATACGCAGTATTTT

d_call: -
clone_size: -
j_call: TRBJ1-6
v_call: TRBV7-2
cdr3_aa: CASSSRQWSYNSPLHF
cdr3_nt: TGTGCCAGCAGCTCCCGACAGTGGTCCTATAATTCACCCCTCCACTTT

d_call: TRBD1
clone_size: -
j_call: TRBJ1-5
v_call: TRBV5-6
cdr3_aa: CASSLRTGAFNQPQHF
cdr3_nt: TGTGCCAGCAGCCTTCGGACAGGGGCCTTCAATCAGCCCCAGCATTTT

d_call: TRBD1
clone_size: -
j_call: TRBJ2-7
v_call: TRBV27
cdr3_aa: CATRTGGAYEQYF
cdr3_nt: TGTGCCACCCGGACAGGGGGGGCCTACGAGCAGTACTTC

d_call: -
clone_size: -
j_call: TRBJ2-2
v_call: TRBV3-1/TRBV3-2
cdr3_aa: CASSRASNTGELFF
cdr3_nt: TGTGCCAGCAGCCGGGCTAGCAACACCGGGGAGCTGTTTTTT

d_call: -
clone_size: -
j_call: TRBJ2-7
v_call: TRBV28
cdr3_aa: CASSLTQSSYEQYF
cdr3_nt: TGTGCCAGCAGTTTGACACAAAGCTCCTACGAGCAGTACTTC

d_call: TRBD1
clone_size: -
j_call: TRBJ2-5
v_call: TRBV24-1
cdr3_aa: CATSDRTGAGETQYF
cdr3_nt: TGTGCCACCAGTGACCGGACAGGGGCGGGAGAGACCCAGTACTTC

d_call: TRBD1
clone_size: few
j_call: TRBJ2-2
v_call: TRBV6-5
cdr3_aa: CASSRGFVTGELFF
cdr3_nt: TGTGCCAGCAGCAGGGGGTTCGTCACCGGGGAGCTGTTTTTT

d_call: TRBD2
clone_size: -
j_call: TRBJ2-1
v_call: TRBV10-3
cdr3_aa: CAISDLAGGRDEQFF
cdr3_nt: TGTGCCATCAGTGACCTAGCGGGAGGCCGGGATGAGCAGTTCTTC

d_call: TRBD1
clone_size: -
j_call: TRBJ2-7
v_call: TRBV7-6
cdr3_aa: CASSTRPSVTGAYEQYF
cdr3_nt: TGTGCCAGCAGCACCCGTCCCAGCGTGACAGGGGCTTACGAGCAGTACTTC

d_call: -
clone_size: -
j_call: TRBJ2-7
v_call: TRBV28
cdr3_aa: CASSPAGSSYEQYF
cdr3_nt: TGTGCCAGCAGCCCCGCCGGGAGTTCCTACGAGCAGTACTTC

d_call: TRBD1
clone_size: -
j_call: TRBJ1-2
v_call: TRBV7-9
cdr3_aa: CASSLFPGQGNYGYTF
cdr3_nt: TGTGCCAGCAGCTTATTCCCCGGACAGGGTAACTATGGCTACACCTTC

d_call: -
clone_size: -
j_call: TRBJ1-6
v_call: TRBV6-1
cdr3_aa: CASSDAGLYNSPLHF
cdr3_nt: TGTGCCAGCAGTGATGCAGGGCTCTATAATTCACCCCTCCACTTT

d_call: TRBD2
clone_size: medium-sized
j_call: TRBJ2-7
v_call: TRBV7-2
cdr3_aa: CASSLTGTSLDF
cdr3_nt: TGTGCCAGCAGCTTAACGGGGACTAGTCTTGACTTC

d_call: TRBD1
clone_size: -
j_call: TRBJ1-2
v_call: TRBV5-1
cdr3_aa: CASTPGGNYGYTF
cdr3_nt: TGCGCCAGCACCCCAGGGGGCAACTATGGCTACACCTTC

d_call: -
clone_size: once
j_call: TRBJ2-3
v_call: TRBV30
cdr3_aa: CAWSREHTDTQYF
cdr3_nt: TGTGCCTGGAGTCGGGAGCACACAGATACGCAGTATTTT

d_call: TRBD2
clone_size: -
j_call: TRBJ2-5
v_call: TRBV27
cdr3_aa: CASSLAGDSPGQETQYF
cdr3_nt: TGTGCCAGCAGTTTGGCGGGGGATAGCCCTGGGCAAGAGACCCAGTACTTC

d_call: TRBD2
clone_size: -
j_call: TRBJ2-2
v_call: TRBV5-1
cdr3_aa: CASSRGDSTGELFF
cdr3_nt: TGCGCCAGCAGCCGGGGGGATAGCACCGGGGAGCTGTTTTTT

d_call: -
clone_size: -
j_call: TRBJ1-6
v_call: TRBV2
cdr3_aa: CASTPRRGNSPLHF
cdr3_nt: TGTGCCAGCACCCCCCGGCGGGGTAATTCACCCCTCCACTTT

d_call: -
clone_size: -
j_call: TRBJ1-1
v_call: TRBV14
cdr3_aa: CASSRDNWRRTEAFF
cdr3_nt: TGTGCCAGCAGCCGGGACAATTGGAGGAGGACTGAAGCTTTCTTT

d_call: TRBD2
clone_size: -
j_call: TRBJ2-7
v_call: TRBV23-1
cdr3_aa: CASSQFPSGRWPYEQYF
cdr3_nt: TGCGCCAGCAGTCAATTCCCTAGCGGGAGATGGCCCTACGAGCAGTACTTC

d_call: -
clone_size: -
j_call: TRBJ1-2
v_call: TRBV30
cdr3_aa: CAWSVGQGYGYTF
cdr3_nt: TGTGCCTGGAGTGTGGGGCAGGGCTATGGCTACACCTTC

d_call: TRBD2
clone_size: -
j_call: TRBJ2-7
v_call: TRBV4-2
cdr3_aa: CASSQGSGLAGVLEQYF
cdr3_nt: TGTGCCAGCAGCCAAGGGTCGGGACTAGCGGGAGTCCTCGAGCAGTACTTC